This paragraph covers one T cell receptor beta chain sequence. The antigen remains undetermined. Germline CDR1 reads GTSNPN; CDR2 reads SVGIG (reference sequence). This CDR3 is built from 14 residues. Trimming cost V 5 bases and J 2 bases; bases outside gene matches: 5. Clones were read by immunoSEQ multiplex PCR, and TCRdb kept only the in-frame ones, dropping some. The top ten clones hold 5% of a sample with tens of thousands of clones, about 81% of them seen once. This record comes from a study of OX40 agonist ivuxolimab in advanced cancers. The wider study: Three patients, one with hepatocellular carcinoma and two with cutaneous melanoma, achieved partial responses.

Study results and caveats: Clonal expansion by week 6 occurred in CD4+ and CD8+ blood T cells (at 0.1 to 3.0 mg/kg).

This chain links TRBV30 with TRBJ2-3; 9 positions agree with TRBD2. The sequences come from CD4+ or CD8+ T cells sorted from blood, collected in a trial of the OX40 agonist ivuxolimab. This TCR came from an adult with an advanced solid tumor such as melanoma, head and neck, liver or kidney cancer. The CDR3 DNA reads as TGTGCCTGGCTGGGACTAGCAGTCACAGATACGCAGTATTTT. Translating gives CAWLGLAVTDTQYF.